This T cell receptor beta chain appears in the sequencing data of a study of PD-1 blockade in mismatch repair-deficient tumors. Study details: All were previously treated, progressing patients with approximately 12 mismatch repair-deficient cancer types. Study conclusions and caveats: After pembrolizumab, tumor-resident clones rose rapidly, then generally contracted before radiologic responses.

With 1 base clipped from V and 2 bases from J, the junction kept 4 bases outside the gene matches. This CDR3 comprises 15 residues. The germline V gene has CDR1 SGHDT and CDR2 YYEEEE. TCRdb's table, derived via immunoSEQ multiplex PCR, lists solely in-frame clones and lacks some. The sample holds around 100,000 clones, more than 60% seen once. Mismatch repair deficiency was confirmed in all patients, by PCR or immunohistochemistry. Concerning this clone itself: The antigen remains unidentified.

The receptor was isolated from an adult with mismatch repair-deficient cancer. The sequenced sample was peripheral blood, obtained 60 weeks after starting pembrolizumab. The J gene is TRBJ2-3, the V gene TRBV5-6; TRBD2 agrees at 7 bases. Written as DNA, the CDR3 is TGTGCCAGCAGCTTGAGACTAGCCCACACAGATACGCAGTATTTT. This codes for CASSLRLAHTDTQYF.